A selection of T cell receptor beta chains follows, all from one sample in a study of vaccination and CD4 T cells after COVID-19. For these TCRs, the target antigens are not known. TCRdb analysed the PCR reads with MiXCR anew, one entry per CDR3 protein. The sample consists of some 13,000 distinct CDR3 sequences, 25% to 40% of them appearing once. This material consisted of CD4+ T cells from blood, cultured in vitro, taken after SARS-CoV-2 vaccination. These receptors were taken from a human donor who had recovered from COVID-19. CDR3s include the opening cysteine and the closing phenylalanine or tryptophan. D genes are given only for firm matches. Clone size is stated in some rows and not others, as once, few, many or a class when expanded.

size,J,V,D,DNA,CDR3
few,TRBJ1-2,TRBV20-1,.,TGCAGTGCTGGACAGCCGACTAACTATGGCTACACCTTC,CSAGQPTNYGYTF
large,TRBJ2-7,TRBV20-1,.,TGCAGTGCTAGAGATCCTAGGGCCTGGTCAGACTACGAGCAGTACTTC,CSARDPRAWSDYEQYF
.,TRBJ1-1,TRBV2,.,TGTGCCAGCAGTGAACGACAGAAAGCTTTCTTT,CASSERQKAFF
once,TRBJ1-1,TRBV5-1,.,TGCGCCAGCAGCGGAACCGGGACACCTCAGGAAGCTTTCTTT,CASSGTGTPQEAFF
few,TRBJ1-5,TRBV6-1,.,TGTGCCAGCAGTCCCGGGGCCCGTGGTAGCAATCAGCCCCAGCATTTT,CASSPGARGSNQPQHF
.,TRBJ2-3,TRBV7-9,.,TGTGCCAGCAGCTTGGAGGGGACTAGCACAGATACGCAGTATTTT,CASSLEGTSTDTQYF
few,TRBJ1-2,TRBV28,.,TGTGCCAGCAGCCCAGGGGCGTGGGGGAAGGGGGACTATGGCTACACCTTC,CASSPGAWGKGDYGYTF
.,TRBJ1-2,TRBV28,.,TGTGCCATAAGGGGTTATGGCTACACCTTC,CAIRGYGYTF
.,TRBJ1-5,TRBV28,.,TGTGCCAGTCTCGGGGGGACTTCTAGTCAGCCCCAGCATTTT,CASLGGTSSQPQHF
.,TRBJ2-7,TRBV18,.,TGTGCCAGCTCACTGTGGGTAGGCCAAAACTCCTACGAGCAGTACTTC,CASSLWVGQNSYEQYF
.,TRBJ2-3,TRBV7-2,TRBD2,TGTGCCAGCAGCCCCGGGTGGCTAGCGGGAGGGGTAGCAGATACGCAGTATTTT,CASSPGWLAGGVADTQYF
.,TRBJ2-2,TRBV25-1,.,TGTGCCAGCAGTGATCCTCAGGGGTGGGACACCGGGGAGCTGTTTTTT,CASSDPQGWDTGELFF
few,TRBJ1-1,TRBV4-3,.,TGCGCCAGCAGCCGGGGCTGGGCGGTAGGCTCTGAAGCTTTCTTT,CASSRGWAVGSEAFF
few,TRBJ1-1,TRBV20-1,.,TGCAGTGCTAGGGCGGGACCCCGGAACACTGAAGCTTTCTTT,CSARAGPRNTEAFF
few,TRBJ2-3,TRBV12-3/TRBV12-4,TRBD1,TGTGCCAGCAGTGAACCGGGACAGGGGACTTCAACGCAGTATTTT,CASSEPGQGTSTQYF
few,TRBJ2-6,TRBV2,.,TGTGCCAGCAGTGTGACGTCTGGCGTCCTGACTTTC,CASSVTSGVLTF
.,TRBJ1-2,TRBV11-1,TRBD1,TGTGCCAGCAGCTTAGCACAGGGGAATGGCTACACCTTC,CASSLAQGNGYTF
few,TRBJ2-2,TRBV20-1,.,TGCAGTGCTTCGGGGGGCAACATAGGTACCGGGGAGCTGTTTTTT,CSASGGNIGTGELFF
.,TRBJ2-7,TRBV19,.,TGTGCCAGTAGCGATTGGGGCAACCCCTACGAGCAGTACTTC,CASSDWGNPYEQYF
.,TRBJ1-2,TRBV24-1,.,TGTGCCACCAGTCAATGGGCGGGCTATGGCTACACCTTC,CATSQWAGYGYTF
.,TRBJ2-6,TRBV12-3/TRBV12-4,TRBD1,TGTGCCAGCAGTCCTGACAGGGCTGGGGCCAACGTCCTGACTTTC,CASSPDRAGANVLTF
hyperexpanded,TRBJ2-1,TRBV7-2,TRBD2,TGTGCCAGCATAAGCGGGACTAGCGTTAATGAGCAGTTCTTC,CASISGTSVNEQFF
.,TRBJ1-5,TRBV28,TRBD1,TGTGCCAGCAGTCCCGGGACAGTTTATAGCAATCAGCCCCAGCATTTT,CASSPGTVYSNQPQHF
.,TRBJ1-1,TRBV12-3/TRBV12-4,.,TGTGCCAGCAACCCCGGGTCCCCCCGGACTGAAGCTTTCTTT,CASNPGSPRTEAFF
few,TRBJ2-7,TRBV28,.,TGTGCCAGCAGTTCAGATACCCCCTACGAGCAGTACTTC,CASSSDTPYEQYF
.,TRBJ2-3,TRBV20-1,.,TGCAGTGCTCCTAGGCTCAGAAAAGGGGATACGCAGTATTTT,CSAPRLRKGDTQYF
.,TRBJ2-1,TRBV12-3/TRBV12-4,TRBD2,TGTGCCAGCAGCCCGACTAGCGGGAGTTTGTATGAGCAGTTCTTC,CASSPTSGSLYEQFF
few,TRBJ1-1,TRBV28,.,TGTGCCAGCAGTCTCGGCACTGAAGCTTTCTTT,CASSLGTEAFF
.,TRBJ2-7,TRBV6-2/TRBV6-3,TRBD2,TGTGCCAGCAGTCCACGGACTAGCGTCTCCTACGAGCAGTACTTC,CASSPRTSVSYEQYF
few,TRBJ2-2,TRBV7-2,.,TGTGCCAGCAGCTTCGGGGGATTGGCCGGGGAGCTGTTTTTT,CASSFGGLAGELFF
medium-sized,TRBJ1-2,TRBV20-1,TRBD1,TGCAGTGCTAGTTTCGCAGGGGGAAACTATGGCTACACCTTC,CSASFAGGNYGYTF
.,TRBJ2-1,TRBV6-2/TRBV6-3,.,TGTGCCAGCAGTTATCTCGATGAGCAGTTCTTC,CASSYLDEQFF
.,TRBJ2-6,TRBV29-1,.,TGCAGCGTTGCCCAGGCCAACGTCCTGACTTTC,CSVAQANVLTF
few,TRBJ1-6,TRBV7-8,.,TGTGCCAGCAGCTTAGATCGGGGAAATTCACCCCTCCACTTT,CASSLDRGNSPLHF
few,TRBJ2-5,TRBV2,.,TGTGCCCTCCTGGGGGGATACGGTAGGGGGATCCAAGAGACCCAGTACTTC,CALLGGYGRGIQETQYF
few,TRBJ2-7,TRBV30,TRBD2,TGTGCCTGGAGTGTCCCTACGGGAGGGCGATCCTACGAGCAGTACTTC,CAWSVPTGGRSYEQYF
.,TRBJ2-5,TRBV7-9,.,TGTGCCAGCAGCTTGAGACAGATAGAGACCCAGTACTTC,CASSLRQIETQYF
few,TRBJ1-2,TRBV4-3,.,TGCGCCAGCAGCCAAGATAAGACAGTCGATGGCTACACCTTC,CASSQDKTVDGYTF
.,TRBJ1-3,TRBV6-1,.,TGTGCCAGCAGGATACGGGGAGGAAACACCATATATTTT,CASRIRGGNTIYF
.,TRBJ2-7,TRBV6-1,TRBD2,TGTGCCAGCAGGCAGCGGGAGTCCTACGAGCAGTACTTC,CASRQRESYEQYF
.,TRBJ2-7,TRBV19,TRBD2,TGTGCCAGTACTGGGTCTAGCGGAACCTACGAGCAGTACTTC,CASTGSSGTYEQYF
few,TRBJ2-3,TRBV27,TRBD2,TGTGCCAGCAGTTCAAGGACTAGCGGGAGATTGGATACGCAGTATTTT,CASSSRTSGRLDTQYF
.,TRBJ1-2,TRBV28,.,TGTGCCAGCAGTTTACGGCCCAGGGCGCACACCTTC,CASSLRPRAHTF
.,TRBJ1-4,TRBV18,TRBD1,TGTGCCAGCTCACCCGGACAGGGGGCTGCAACTAATGAAAAACTGTTTTTT,CASSPGQGAATNEKLFF
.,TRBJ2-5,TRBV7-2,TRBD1,TGTGCCAGCAGCGGACGGACAGGGGGGGAGACCCAGTACTTC,CASSGRTGGETQYF
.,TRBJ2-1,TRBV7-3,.,TGTGCCAGCAGCATAAGGCGGCAGGACAATGAGCAGTTCTTC,CASSIRRQDNEQFF
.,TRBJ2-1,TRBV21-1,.,TGTGCCAGCAGCAATTGTGGAGCGGGAGAGAATGAGCAGTTCTTC,CASSNCGAGENEQFF
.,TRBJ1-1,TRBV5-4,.,TGTGCCAGCAGCTTGGTCCAGGCGCGGGACACTGAAGCTTTCTTT,CASSLVQARDTEAFF
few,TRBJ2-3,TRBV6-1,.,TGTGCCAGCAGCCGCGTCCCAGACGATACGCAGTATTTT,CASSRVPDDTQYF
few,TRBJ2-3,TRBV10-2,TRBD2,TGCGCCAGCAGCCAAGGACTAGCGGGAGTCTTTGATACGCAGTATTTT,CASSQGLAGVFDTQYF
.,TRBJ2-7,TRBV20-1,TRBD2,TGCAGTGCTCCGCTAGCGGGACTATACGAGCAGTACTTC,CSAPLAGLYEQYF
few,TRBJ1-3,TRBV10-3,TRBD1,TGTGCCACTAAGACAGGGGACTCTGGAAACACCATATATTTT,CATKTGDSGNTIYF
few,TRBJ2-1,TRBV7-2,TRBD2,TGTGCCAGCAGTCGAGCCAGGGCGGGGGGCTACAATGAGCAGTTCTTC,CASSRARAGGYNEQFF
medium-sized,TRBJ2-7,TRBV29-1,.,TGCAGCGGGTTGCAGCGTTTGGCAGGGAGCTACGAGCAGTACTTC,CSGLQRLAGSYEQYF